A single sample gave rise to the 23 T cell receptor beta chains below, sequenced in a study of blood T cells in healthy people across ages (dated by TCRdb to the mid-2010s). To prepare the library, 5' RACE was applied. The instrument given in TCRdb is Illumina HiSeq 2500. A second PCR of roughly 7 to 11 cycles was performed with a sample-barcoded 5' primer and a J-beta primer mix. TCRdb reprocessing: public reads trimmed at Q25 with fastp, clones called with MiXCR, in-frame beta chains kept. Entries are consolidated by CDR3 protein sequence, retaining the most common genes and DNA. This sample lists over 600,000 distinct CDR3 sequences; roughly 50% were detected once. The top ten clonotypes cover 20% to 30% of the sample. Material: blood. All receptors come from a man aged 40-49 years in good health.

J is TRBJ2-5 and V is TRBV29-1, with TRBD2 matching over 10 bases. This CDR3 is 15 amino acids long. CDR1 is SQVTM and CDR2 is ANQGSEA in the germline V gene. V shed 6 bases and J 5 bases; nucleotides not matched to a gene: 12. CDR3 loop: CSVRGLAGDYETQYF. CDR3 bases: TGCAGCGTCCGCGGCCTAGCGGGAGATTATGAGACCCAGTACTTC.

The J gene is TRBJ2-7, the V gene TRBV5-1; either TRBD1 or TRBD2 may fit D (5 bases each). Trimming left V 0 bases short and J 4 bases short, with 11 bases between. This CDR3 is built from 14 residues. Germline assignment: CDR1 SGHRS and CDR2 YFSETQ. CDR3: CASSLARDGYEQYF. The CDR3 DNA reads as TGCGCCAGCAGCTTGGCCCGGGACGGTTACGAGCAGTACTTC.

V usage is TRBV3-1 and J usage is TRBJ1-6, with D possibly being TRBD1 (5 bases). From germline, CDR1 is LGHDT and CDR2 YNNKEL (reference sequence). CDR3 length equals 15 residues. Trimming took 1 base from V and 8 from J, leaving 12 bases between them. The CDR3 sequence is CASSQGIGEDSPLHF. The CDR3 DNA sequence: TGTGCCAGCAGCCAAGGGATAGGGGAAGATTCACCCCTCCACTTT.

In regard to this clonotype: One junction end does not reproduce the germline sequence, and a read error may be involved. This chain joins TRBV20-1 and TRBJ2-1; the D gene is possibly TRBD2 (6 bases). The CDR3 extends over 19 amino acids. Germline-derived CDR1 and CDR2 are DFQATT and SNEGSKA (reference sequence). CDR3 sequence: CCARDLGALPPTGRNEQFF. DNA for the CDR3: TGCTGTGCTAGAGATCTCGGGGCTTTACCCCCGACTGGGAGGAATGAGCAGTTCTTC.

In this sample, this clonotype turned up a few times. The chain links TRBV21-1 to TRBJ2-4; TRBD2, the table's D call, lacks a check against the DNA. TRBV21-1 is a known pseudogene. The CDR3 sequence is 20 residues long. In nucleotides, the CDR3 is TGTGCCAGCAGCAAAGGCCAGCAGCGGGGGGCCGGCCGGGCGAAAAACATTCAGTACTTC. Its translation is CASSKGQQRGAGRAKNIQYF.

J is TRBJ1-4 and V is TRBV25-1; D is undetermined. The CDR3 contains 14 residues. The ends were cut back, 2 bases at V and 8 bases at J, with 12 bases in the middle. Per germline, CDR1 MGHDK and CDR2 SYGVNS. The CDR3 here is CASSETPPVEKLFF. CDR3 DNA sequence: TGTGCCAGCAGTGAAACGCCTCCCGTGGAAAAACTGTTTTTT.

The chain employs TRBV20-1 and TRBJ2-1, with 8 positions matching TRBD2. From germline, CDR1 is DFQATT and CDR2 SNEGSKA (reference sequence). The CDR3 runs to 14 residues. After removal of 3 bases from V and 6 bases from J, the junction contained 7 bases not matched to a gene. Here the CDR3 DNA reads TGCAGTGCTAGGTTACTAGCGGAGTTCAATGAGCAGTTCTTC. Protein product: CSARLLAEFNEQFF.

This clonotype was picked up a small number of times. The chain joins TRBV20-1 to TRBJ2-7; the D gene is possibly TRBD2 (6 bases). Germline V gives CDR1 DFQATT, CDR2 SNEGSKA (reference sequence). V lost 2 bases to trimming and J lost 3 bases, with 11 bases between them. The CDR3 totals 13 residues. This CDR3 reads CSARSQGGYEQYF. CDR3 nucleotides: TGCAGTGCTAGAAGCCAGGGAGGCTACGAGCAGTACTTC.

J is TRBJ2-3 and V is TRBV21-1. TRBV21-1 has pseudogene status. The CDR3 loop spans 14 amino acids. CDR3: CASSKGWPTDTQYF. The DNA for the CDR3 is TGTGCCAGCAGCAAAGGGTGGCCTACAGATACGCAGTATTTT.

The chain couples TRBV28 to TRBJ2-2, with a weak D call TRBD2 (5 bases). The CDR3 has 12 amino acids. V was trimmed by 8 bases and J by 8 bases, leaving 12 bases between them. In germline, CDR1 is MDHEN, CDR2 SYDVKM. Written as DNA, the CDR3 is TGTGCCAGCCTCCCGCCGGGGGGGGAGCTGTTTTTT. This codes for CASLPPGGELFF.

The chain joins TRBV27 to TRBJ1-5, with D uncertain. Germline V lookup: CDR1 MNHEY, CDR2 SMNVEV (reference sequence). Trimming took 0 bases from V and 3 from J, leaving 6 bases between them. This CDR3 region has 14 residues. The CDR3 DNA reads as TGTGCCAGCAGTTTATCGAACAACAATCAGCCCCAGCATTTT. It is translated as CASSLSNNNQPQHF.

The CDR3 is CASSGVYSLRNEQFF. Written as DNA, the CDR3 is TGTGCCAGCAGTGGGGTCTACAGTTTACGGAATGAGCAGTTCTTC. This chain connects TRBV27 to TRBJ2-1; D is uncertain. The CDR3 has 15 residues. The ends were cut back, 5 bases at V and 7 bases at J, with 18 bases in the middle. CDR1 is MNHEY and CDR2 is SMNVEV in the germline V gene (reference sequence).

This rearrangement joins TRBV28 to TRBJ2-4; 11 bases align to TRBD1. The trim removed 7 bases at V and 9 bases at J, leaving 5 bases unmatched. Germline CDR1 reads MDHEN; CDR2 reads SYDVKM. The CDR3 runs 13 residues. The CDR3 reads CASMDRGLVIQYF. The CDR3 nucleotides read TGTGCCAGCATGGACAGGGGGCTGGTCATTCAGTACTTC.

The V gene is TRBV7-8, the J gene TRBJ2-7; 8 bases align to TRBD2. The end of the DNA is better explained by TRBJ2-5, so the J call may be wrong. The CDR3 covers 16 residues. Germline assignment: CDR1 SGHVS and CDR2 FQNEAQ. CDR3 in amino acids: CASSLGGGLVRETQYF. The DNA of the CDR3 is TGTGCCAGCAGCTTAGGAGGGGGACTAGTTCGAGAGACCCAGTACTTC.

This clonotype was recorded a few times. The chain carries TRBV11-3 and TRBJ1-1; D perhaps matches TRBD1 (6 bases). CDR3 size: 12 residues. Trimming stripped 6 bases from V and 8 bases from J, with 13 bases between. Germline V gives CDR1 SGHNT, CDR2 YENEEA. CDR3 in DNA: TGTGCCAGCAGTCCTGGAAGGGGGGAAGCTTTCTTT. Its protein product is CASSPGRGEAFF.

The gene calls are TRBV10-2 and TRBJ2-7; maybe TRBD2 (5 bases). The germline V and J ends were trimmed by 4 bases and 2 bases, with 24 bases remaining between them. The germline gives CDR1 WSHSY, CDR2 SAAADI. The CDR3 loop spans 18 amino acids. This CDR3 is CASSVSGWAGLEPYEQYF. CDR3 DNA sequence: TGCGCCAGCAGTGTTTCGGGTTGGGCGGGCCTGGAGCCCTACGAGCAGTACTTC.

This clonotype was recorded a few times. The V and J genes are TRBV9 and TRBJ2-1; D gene ambiguous. With 3 bases removed from V and 12 bases from J, the gap between germline ends came to 7 bases. This CDR3 spans 10 amino acids. Per germline, CDR1 SGDLS and CDR2 YYNGEE. As DNA, the CDR3 is TGTGCCAGCAGCGGGACCCGGCAGTTCTTC. This gives the protein CASSGTRQFF.

This clonotype was detected many times. V gene TRBV25-1 combines with J gene TRBJ2-3; D assignment may be TRBD1 or TRBD2 (6 bases each). The CDR3 covers 14 residues. The ends were cut back, 5 bases at V and 2 bases at J, with 11 bases in the middle. Germline V CDR1 and CDR2: MGHDK, SYGVNS. DNA for the CDR3: TGTGCCAGCAGTAGGGGGGACAACACAGATACGCAGTATTTT. The encoded protein is CASSRGDNTDTQYF.

J is TRBJ1-4 and V is TRBV29-1; D ambiguous. CDR3 length equals 12 residues. Looked up from germline, CDR1 is SQVTM and CDR2 is ANQGSEA. Trimming removed 3 bases from V and 6 bases from J, with 8 bases in between. In nucleotides, the CDR3 is TGCAGCGTTGATACTGGGTATGAAAAACTGTTTTTT. Translated: CSVDTGYEKLFF.

The chain carries TRBV7-2 and TRBJ2-5; D is possibly TRBD2 (5 bases). Germline CDR1 is SGHTA and CDR2 is FQGNSA. The CDR3 totals 18 residues. V was clipped by 5 bases and J by 4 bases, with 26 bases between them. In DNA, the CDR3 is TGTGCCAGCAGCCGTAGCGATTCGGGGTATAGGGTAGGAGAGACCCAGTACTTC. As protein: CASSRSDSGYRVGETQYF.

The gene calls are TRBV4-2 and TRBJ2-5, with 8 positions matching TRBD1. V shed 6 bases, J shed 8 bases, and the junction held 11 bases outside the gene matches. Germline V lookup: CDR1 LGHNA, CDR2 YNFKEQ. The CDR3 length is 14 residues. CDR3: CASRPSGTGDTQYF. The DNA of the CDR3 is TGTGCCAGCAGACCATCCGGGACAGGTGACACCCAGTACTTC.

The chain combines TRBV9 with TRBJ2-1, with 7 bases aligning to TRBD1. Germline V lookup: CDR1 SGDLS, CDR2 YYNGEE. There are 14 residues in the CDR3. The junction had 5 bases not matched to a gene; V was cut back by 0 bases and J by 8 bases. DNA for the CDR3: TGTGCCAGCAGCGTAGAAGGGGGCGGGTATGAGCAGTTCTTC. It yields the protein CASSVEGGGYEQFF.

This sequence joins TRBV6-1 and TRBJ2-7; tentatively, D is TRBD1 (5 bases). The CDR3 runs to 15 residues. V lost 4 bases to trimming and J lost 2 bases, with 15 bases between them. Germline V lookup: CDR1 MNHNS, CDR2 SASEGT. The CDR3 DNA is TGTGCCAGCAGTGCCCAGCAGGGCCCCCCCTACGAGCAGTACTTC. Translation: CASSAQQGPPYEQYF.